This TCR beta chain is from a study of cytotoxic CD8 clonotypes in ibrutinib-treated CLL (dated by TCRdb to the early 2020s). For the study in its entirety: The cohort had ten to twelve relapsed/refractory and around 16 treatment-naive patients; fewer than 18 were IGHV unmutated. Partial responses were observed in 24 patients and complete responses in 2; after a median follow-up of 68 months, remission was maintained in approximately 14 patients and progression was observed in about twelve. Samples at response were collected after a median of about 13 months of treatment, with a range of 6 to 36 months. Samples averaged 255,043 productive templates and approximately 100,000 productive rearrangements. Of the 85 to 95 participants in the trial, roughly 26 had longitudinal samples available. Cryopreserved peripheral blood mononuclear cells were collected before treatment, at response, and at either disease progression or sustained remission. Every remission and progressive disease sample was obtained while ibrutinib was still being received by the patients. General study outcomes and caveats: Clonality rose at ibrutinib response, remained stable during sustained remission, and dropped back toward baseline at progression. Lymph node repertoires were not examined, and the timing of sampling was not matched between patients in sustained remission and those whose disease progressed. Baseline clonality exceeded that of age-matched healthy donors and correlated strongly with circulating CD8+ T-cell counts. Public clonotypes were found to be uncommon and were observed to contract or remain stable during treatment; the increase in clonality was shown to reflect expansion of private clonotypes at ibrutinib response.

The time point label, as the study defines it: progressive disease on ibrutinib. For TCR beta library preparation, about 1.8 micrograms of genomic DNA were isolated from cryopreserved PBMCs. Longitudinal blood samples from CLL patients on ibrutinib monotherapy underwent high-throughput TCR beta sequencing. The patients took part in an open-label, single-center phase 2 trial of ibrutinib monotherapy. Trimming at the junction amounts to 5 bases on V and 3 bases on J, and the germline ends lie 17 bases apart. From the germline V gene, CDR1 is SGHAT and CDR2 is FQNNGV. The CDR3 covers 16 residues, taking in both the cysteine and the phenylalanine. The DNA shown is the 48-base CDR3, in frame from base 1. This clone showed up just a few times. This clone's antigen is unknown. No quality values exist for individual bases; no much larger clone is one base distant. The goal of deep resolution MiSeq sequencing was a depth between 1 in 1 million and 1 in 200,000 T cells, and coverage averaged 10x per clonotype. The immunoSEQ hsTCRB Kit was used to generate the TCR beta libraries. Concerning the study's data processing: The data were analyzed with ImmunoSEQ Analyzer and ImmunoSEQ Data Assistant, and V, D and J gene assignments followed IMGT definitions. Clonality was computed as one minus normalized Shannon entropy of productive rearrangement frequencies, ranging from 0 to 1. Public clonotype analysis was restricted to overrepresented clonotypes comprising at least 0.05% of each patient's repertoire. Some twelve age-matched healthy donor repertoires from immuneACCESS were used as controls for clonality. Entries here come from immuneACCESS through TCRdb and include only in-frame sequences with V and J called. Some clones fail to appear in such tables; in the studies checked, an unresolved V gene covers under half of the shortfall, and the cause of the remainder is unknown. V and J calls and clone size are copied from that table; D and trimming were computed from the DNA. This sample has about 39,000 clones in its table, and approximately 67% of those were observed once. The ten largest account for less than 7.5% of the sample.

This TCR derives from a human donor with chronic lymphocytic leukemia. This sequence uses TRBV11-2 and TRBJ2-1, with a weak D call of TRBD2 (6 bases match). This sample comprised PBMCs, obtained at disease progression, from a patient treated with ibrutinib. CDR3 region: CASSPGSGDYYNEQFF. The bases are TGTGCCAGCAGCCCCGGGAGTGGGGATTACTACAATGAGCAGTTCTTC.